The 4 T cell receptor beta chains in this list originate from one sample, sequenced in a study of regulatory T cells in long-lasting Graves disease. Noted time point: newly diagnosed GD, antithyroid drugs for less than 3 months. There was RNA extracted from PBMCs, and the TCR library was made from it. Assembly of TCR beta libraries relied on iRepertoire HTBI primers together with Arm-PCR of CDR3 regions. Using its own MiXCR run on the multiplex PCR reads, TCRdb lists one record per CDR3 protein. Of around 500,000 distinct CDR3 sequences listed, roughly a sixth were seen once; the top ten hold around 25%. This sample was also put to use in a study of T cells in Graves' hyperthyroidism and ophthalmopathy.

Here the sequenced sample was peripheral blood mononuclear cells (PBMCs), taken at new diagnosis, from a patient treated with antithyroid drugs. All receptors derive from a woman aged 40-65 years with Graves disease.

V gene TRBV3-1 combines with J gene TRBJ2-2; D is uncertain. Germline V lookup: CDR1 LGHDT, CDR2 YNNKEL (reference sequence). The CDR3 sequence is 15 residues long. Trimming took 0 bases from V and 8 from J, leaving 13 bases between them. CDR3 DNA sequence: TGTGCCAGCAGCCAAGATGATCGATTTTTGGGGGAGCTGTTTTTT. It is translated as CASSQDDRFLGELFF.

This chain's CDR3 is CATSDSGPQVGTDTQYF. CDR3 nucleotide sequence: TGTGCCACCAGTGATTCGGGGCCCCAAGTGGGCACAGATACGCAGTATTTT. The V call is TRBV24-1, the J call TRBJ2-3; the D gene could be TRBD1 or TRBD2 (5 bases each). CDR1 is KGHDR and CDR2 is SFDVKD in the germline V gene. With 2 bases removed from V and 1 base from J, the gap between germline ends came to 15 bases. The CDR3 loop spans 17 amino acids.

The J gene is TRBJ1-1, the V gene TRBV10-2; D is unresolved. Per the germline V gene, CDR1 is WSHSY and CDR2 is SAAADI. The CDR3 spans 13 residues. Trimming shortened V by 3 bases and J by 3 bases, and 8 bases separated the two germline ends. CDR3 protein: CASSDYVDTEAFF. DNA of the CDR3: TGCGCCAGCAGTGATTATGTGGACACTGAAGCTTTCTTT.

This clonotype showed up many times. V usage is TRBV2 and J usage is TRBJ2-2; TRBD2 matches at 11 bases. This CDR3 has 16 amino acids. The germline gives CDR1 SNHLY, CDR2 FYNNEI. V lost 6 bases, J lost 4 bases, and 7 bases stayed unmatched. The CDR3: CASSGSSGGLTGELFF. The DNA for the CDR3 is TGTGCCAGCAGCGGGTCTAGCGGGGGGCTCACCGGGGAGCTGTTTTTT.